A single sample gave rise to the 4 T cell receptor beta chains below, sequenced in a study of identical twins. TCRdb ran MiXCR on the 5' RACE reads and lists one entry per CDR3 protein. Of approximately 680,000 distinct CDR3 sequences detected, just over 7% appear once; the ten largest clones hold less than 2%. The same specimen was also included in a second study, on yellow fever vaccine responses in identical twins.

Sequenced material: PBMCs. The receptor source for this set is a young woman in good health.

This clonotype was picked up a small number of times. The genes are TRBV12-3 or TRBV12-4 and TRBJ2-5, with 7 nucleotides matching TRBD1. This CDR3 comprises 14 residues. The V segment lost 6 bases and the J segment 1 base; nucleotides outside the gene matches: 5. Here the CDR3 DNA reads TGTGCCAGCAGCAGAGGGGACAGCCAAGAGACCCAGTACTTC. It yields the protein CASSRGDSQETQYF.

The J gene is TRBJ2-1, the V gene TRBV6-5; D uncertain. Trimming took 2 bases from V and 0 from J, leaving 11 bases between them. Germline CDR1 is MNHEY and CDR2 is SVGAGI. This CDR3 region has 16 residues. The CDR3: CASSYIAVSSYNEQFF. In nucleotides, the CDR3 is TGTGCCAGCAGTTACATTGCGGTCAGCTCCTACAATGAGCAGTTCTTC.

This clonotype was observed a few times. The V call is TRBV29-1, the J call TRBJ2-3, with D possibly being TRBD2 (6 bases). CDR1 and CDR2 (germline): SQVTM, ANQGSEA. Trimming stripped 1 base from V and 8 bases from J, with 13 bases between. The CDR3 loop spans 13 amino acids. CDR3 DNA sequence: TGCAGCGTTGAAGGGGACTGGGGCTTTACGCAGTATTTT. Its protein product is CSVEGDWGFTQYF.

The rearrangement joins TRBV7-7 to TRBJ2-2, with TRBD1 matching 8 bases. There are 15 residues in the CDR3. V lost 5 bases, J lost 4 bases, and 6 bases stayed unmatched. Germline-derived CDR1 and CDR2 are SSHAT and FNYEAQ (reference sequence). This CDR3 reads CASSPRQGSTGELFF. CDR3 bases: TGTGCCAGCAGCCCCAGACAGGGGAGCACCGGGGAGCTGTTTTTT.